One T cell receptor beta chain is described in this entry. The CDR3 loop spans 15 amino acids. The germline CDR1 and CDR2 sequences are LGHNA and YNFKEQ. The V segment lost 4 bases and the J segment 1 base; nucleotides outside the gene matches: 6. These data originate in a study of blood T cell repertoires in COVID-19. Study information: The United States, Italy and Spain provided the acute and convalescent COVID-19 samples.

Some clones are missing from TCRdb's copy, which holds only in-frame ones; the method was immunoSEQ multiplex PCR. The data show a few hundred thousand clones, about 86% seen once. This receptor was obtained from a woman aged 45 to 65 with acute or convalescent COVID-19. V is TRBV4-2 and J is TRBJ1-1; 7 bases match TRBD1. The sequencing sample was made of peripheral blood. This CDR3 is CASSLMTGTNTEAFF. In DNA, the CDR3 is TGTGCCAGCAGCCTCATGACAGGGACGAACACTGAAGCTTTCTTT.